This T cell receptor (beta chain) was identified in a study of T cell responses to AZD1222 COVID-19 vaccine. Findings and caveats of the study: CD4 TCRs linked to vaccination spanned spike, dominating at 160-218 and 743-854. The study sampled repertoires only after the peak T cell response. White British ancestry dominated among donors, who included more females, and clonal diversity was possibly underestimated.

About this clone: Its antigen remains unknown.

Generated by immunoSEQ multiplex PCR, the TCRdb table keeps only in-frame clones and is missing some. Here the sample spans about 140,000 clones, over 85% being singletons. The trim removed 1 base at V and 2 bases at J, leaving 0 bases unmatched. The germline CDR1 and CDR2 sequences are LGHNA and YSLEER. The CDR3 runs 15 residues. This clonotype was sampled from an adult in good health. The specimen was peripheral blood, collected on day 0 of AZD1222 vaccination. The V gene is TRBV4-3, the J gene TRBJ2-7, with 12 bases lining up with TRBD2. This chain's CDR3 is CASSQGLAGAYEQYF. CDR3 DNA sequence: TGCGCCAGCAGCCAAGGACTAGCGGGAGCCTACGAGCAGTACTTC.